The 27 T cell receptor beta chains in this list originate from one sample, sequenced in a study of blood T cell repertoires in COVID-19. Assay: immunoSEQ multiplex PCR; the TCRdb copy retains only in-frame clones and omits some. The sample consists of tens of thousands of clones, about 88% of them appearing once. What was sequenced was peripheral blood. These TCRs come from a human donor in a cohort sampled during active COVID-19.

The chain recombines TRBV5-1 with TRBJ2-3, with TRBD2 matching over 7 bases. Germline lookup yields CDR1 SGHRS and CDR2 YFSETQ. The CDR3 spans 16 residues. V dropped 3 bases and J dropped 5; count of bases not matched to a gene: 12. In nucleotides, the CDR3 is TGCGCCAGCAGCTCCGCCCAGGGTAGCGGGCAAGATACGCAGTATTTT. It is translated as CASSSAQGSGQDTQYF.

The rearrangement uses TRBV3-1 (or the pseudogene TRBV3-2) and TRBJ2-7; 7 nucleotides match TRBD1. J was trimmed by 3 bases and V by 2 bases; bases with no gene match: 7. The CDR3 extends over 15 amino acids. Germline-derived CDR1 and CDR2 are LGHDT and YNNKEL (reference sequence). This chain's CDR3 is CASSQLQGVRYEQYF. The CDR3 DNA reads TGTGCCAGCAGCCAACTCCAGGGGGTCCGCTACGAGCAGTACTTC.

This rearrangement joins TRBV5-8 to TRBJ2-7; D is possibly TRBD1 (6 bases). This CDR3 has 13 amino acids. Per the germline V gene, CDR1 is SGHTS and CDR2 is YDEGEE. Trimming shortened V by 2 bases and J by 6 bases, and 12 bases separated the two germline ends. CDR3: CASSFPDRGEQYF. CDR3 nucleotide sequence: TGTGCCAGCAGCTTTCCGGACAGAGGCGAGCAGTACTTC.

CDR3 bases: TGTGCCAGCAATAGACAGACCACTGAAGCTTTCTTT. It yields the protein CASNRQTTEAFF. This chain connects TRBV6-5 to TRBJ1-1, with D perhaps matching TRBD1 (5 bases). CDR1 is MNHEY and CDR2 is SVGAGI in the germline V gene. The CDR3 is 12 residues long. Trimming removed 7 bases at V and 4 bases at J, with 10 bases between.

The CDR3 protein is CASSVGQGNYEQYF. The CDR3 DNA follows: TGTGCCAGCAGCGTGGGACAGGGGAACTACGAGCAGTACTTC. V and J are TRBV9 and TRBJ2-7; 10 nucleotides align to TRBD1. Trimming removed 2 bases from V and 3 bases from J; junction bases left unmatched: 2. This CDR3 has 14 residues. Germline V gene sequence: CDR1 SGDLS, CDR2 YYNGEE.

The chain links TRBV11-3 to TRBJ2-1; D is unclear. The CDR3 has 12 amino acids. Per the germline V gene, CDR1 is SGHNT and CDR2 is YENEEA. V gave up 6 bases and J gave up 9 bases, with 12 bases separating them. The CDR3 here is CASSQSVGEQFF. DNA for the CDR3: TGTGCCAGCAGTCAGAGCGTCGGTGAGCAGTTCTTC.

The chain uses TRBV19 and TRBJ1-1, with TRBD1 as a possible D gene (5 bases). The CDR3 totals 14 residues. V was clipped by 4 bases and J by 4 bases, with 13 bases between them. Germline CDR1 and CDR2: LNHDA and SQIVND (reference sequence). CDR3 in DNA: TGTGCCAGTAGTACCCAGGCAGGGATCACTGAAGCTTTCTTT. Residues: CASSTQAGITEAFF.

Only a few counts were recorded for this clone. The V call is TRBV2, the J call TRBJ1-5; 8 positions match TRBD1. V lost 8 bases to trimming and J lost 9 bases; unmatched junction nucleotides: 21. This CDR3 region has 17 residues. The germline V gene encodes CDR1 SNHLY and CDR2 FYNNEI. For the CDR3, the DNA is TGTGCCAGCGAGGATTACTCCGGGACAGGCCTTCGGAGGCCCCAGCATTTT. Translated, it gives CASEDYSGTGLRRPQHF. The complete variable domain, with remaining parts taken from reference TRBV2 and TRBJ1-5, reads EPEVTQTPSHQVTQMGQEVILRCVPISNHLYFYWYRQILGQKVEFLVSFYNNEISEKSEIFDDQFSVERPDGSNFTLKIRSTKLEDSAMYFCASEDYSGTGLRRPQHFGDGTRLSIL.

The chain combines TRBV19 with TRBJ2-5, with 9 nucleotides matching TRBD1. This CDR3 spans 15 amino acids. Unmatched junction bases numbered 8, after V lost 5 bases and J lost 4 bases. The germline V gene encodes CDR1 LNHDA and CDR2 SQIVND (reference sequence). This chain's CDR3 is CASSWTGVTLETQYF. CDR3 coding DNA: TGTGCCAGTAGTTGGACAGGGGTTACGTTAGAGACCCAGTACTTC.

The genes are TRBV13 and TRBJ2-4; 9 bases are shared with TRBD1. The CDR3 is 15 amino acids. V trimming: 5 bases; J trimming: 4 bases; junction bases outside the gene matches: 6. Germline CDR1 PRHDT, CDR2 FYEKMQ (reference sequence). The CDR3 loop reads CASSARTGVKNIQYF. CDR3 nucleotide sequence: TGTGCCAGCAGCGCCCGGACAGGGGTTAAAAACATTCAGTACTTC.

J is TRBJ1-1 and V is TRBV19; D not resolved. The CDR3 has 15 amino acids. Germline V lookup: CDR1 LNHDA, CDR2 SQIVND (reference sequence). Trimming took off 7 bases at V and 0 bases at J, with 15 bases between the two ends. CDR3 sequence: CASTLSPKMNTEAFF. The DNA of the CDR3 is TGTGCCAGTACCCTATCCCCGAAGATGAACACTGAAGCTTTCTTT.

The rearrangement uses TRBV9 and TRBJ2-2; D gene ambiguous. Per the germline V gene, CDR1 is SGDLS and CDR2 is YYNGEE. This CDR3 is 13 amino acids long. Trimming shortened V by 3 bases and J by 1 base, and 4 bases separated the two germline ends. Here the CDR3 DNA reads TGTGCCAGCAGCGCCGGGAACACCGGGGAGCTGTTTTTT. This sequence encodes CASSAGNTGELFF.

Note on this clone: Its ends do not fully match the called genes, so a read error is possible. The V call is TRBV18, the J call TRBJ2-7, with D possibly matching TRBD1 (7 bases). Germline V lookup: CDR1 KGHSH, CDR2 LQKENI. CDR3 length: 12 residues. CDR3 in amino acids: CASSRPGEGACF. As DNA, the CDR3 is TGTGCCAGCTCACGACCGGGAGAGGGGGCTTGCTTC. Together with reference TRBV18 and TRBJ2-7, the CDR3 gives the full variable domain: NAGVMQNPRHLVRRRGQEARLRCSPMKGHSHVYWYRQLPEEGLKFMVYLQKENIIDESGMPKERFSAEFPKEGPSILRIQQVVRGDSAAYFCASSRPGEGACFGPGTRLTVT.

The rearrangement uses TRBV4-1 and TRBJ2-6; D is unclear. The length of the CDR3 is 16 residues. Deletions cut 0 bases from V and 2 bases from J, with 8 bases between. Germline-derived CDR1 and CDR2 are MGHRA and YSYEKL. The CDR3, as DNA: TGCGCCAGCAGCCAAGACCACTCAACTGGGGCCAACGTCCTGACTTTC. Its translation: CASSQDHSTGANVLTF.

This sequence joins TRBV3-1 (or the pseudogene TRBV3-2) and TRBJ2-5; D is possibly TRBD2 (6 bases). CDR1 LGHDT and CDR2 YNNKEL come from the germline V gene (reference sequence). The CDR3 covers 12 residues. Between the trimmed V and J ends, which lost 7 bases and 5 bases, there was a span of 11 bases. The CDR3 nucleotides read TGTGCCAGCACCTCCCGGGGGGAGACCCAGTACTTC. Translated, it gives CASTSRGETQYF.

This chain connects TRBV10-3 to TRBJ1-2; 7 bases line up with TRBD1. The germline gives CDR1 ENHRY, CDR2 SYGVKD. CDR3 length equals 12 residues. The V segment lost 4 bases and the J segment 8 bases; nucleotides outside the gene matches: 4. Written as DNA, the CDR3 is TGTGCCATCAGTGGACAGGGAGGCGGCTACACCTTC. Residues: CAISGQGGGYTF.

The rearrangement joins TRBV5-4 to TRBJ2-4; no definite D call. Trimming took 2 bases from V and 1 from J, leaving 7 bases between them. The CDR3 is made up of 14 amino acids. CDR1 and CDR2 from the germline V gene are SGHNT and YYREEE (reference sequence). The CDR3 coding sequence is TGTGCCAGCAGCTTCCAGATTGCCAAAAACATTCAGTACTTC. Amino acid sequence: CASSFQIAKNIQYF.

This chain links TRBV5-1 with TRBJ2-5, with unresolved D. Germline-derived CDR1 and CDR2 are SGHRS and YFSETQ. V was trimmed by 0 bases and J by 4 bases, leaving 7 bases between them. The CDR3 loop spans 13 amino acids. For the CDR3, the DNA is TGCGCCAGCAGCTTGGAGCTGTTAGAGACCCAGTACTTC. It translates to CASSLELLETQYF. Together with reference TRBV5-1 and TRBJ2-5, the CDR3 gives the full variable domain: KAGVTQTPRYLIKTRGQQVTLSCSPISGHRSVSWYQQTPGQGLQFLFEYFSETQRNKGNFPGRFSGRQFSNSRSEMNVSTLELGDSALYLCASSLELLETQYFGPGTRLLVL.

The table lists this clone with a few counts. No conserved phenylalanine or tryptophan is present at the end of the CDR3, so a read error is the likely explanation. It is unclear where the CDR3 begins or ends on the DNA, so no DNA is shown, and the CDR3 is as TCRdb lists it. The chain carries TRBV21-1 and TRBJ2-3; the table's D call, TRBD1, has no DNA check behind it. TRBV21-1 is marked as a pseudogene. The CDR3 is 11 amino acids long, termini counted. The CDR3 here is CASSYDRGRFS.

The chain recombines TRBV5-1 with TRBJ2-3; possibly TRBD1 for D (6 bases). Trimming took off 0 bases at V and 2 bases at J, with 7 bases between the two ends. CDR3 length equals 14 residues. Germline V gene lookup returns CDR1 SGHRS and CDR2 YFSETQ. The CDR3 sequence: CASSLDRVTDTQYF. The CDR3 DNA reads as TGCGCCAGCAGCTTGGACAGGGTCACAGATACGCAGTATTTT.

The chain uses TRBV3-1 (or the pseudogene TRBV3-2) and TRBJ2-2; no clear D. The CDR3 totals 14 residues. CDR1 and CDR2 (germline): LGHDT, YNNKEL (reference sequence). Deletions cut 4 bases from V and 1 base from J, with 7 bases between. The CDR3 loop is CASSPQKNTGELFF. CDR3 DNA sequence: TGTGCCAGCAGCCCCCAGAAGAACACCGGGGAGCTGTTTTTT.

The chain employs TRBV19 and TRBJ2-1; 8 nucleotides match TRBD2. CDR1 is LNHDA and CDR2 is SQIVND in the germline V gene (reference sequence). The CDR3 spans 15 residues. J gave up 4 bases and V 5 bases, and 7 bases lay outside the gene matches. DNA for the CDR3: TGTGCCAGTAGTGTTACGGGGGGGCCTTACAATGAGCAGTTCTTC. The encoded protein is CASSVTGGPYNEQFF. Drawing the rest from reference TRBV19 and TRBJ2-1, the complete variable domain is DGGITQSPKYLFRKEGQNVTLSCEQNLNHDAMYWYRQDPGQGLRLIYYSQIVNDFQKGDIAEGYSVSREKKESFPLTVTSAQKNPTAFYLCASSVTGGPYNEQFFGPGTRLTVL.

This clone was detected once. This chain links TRBV5-4 with TRBJ2-1; 11 bases align to TRBD1. Germline loops: CDR1 SGHNT, CDR2 YYREEE (reference sequence). The V gene end was trimmed by 7 bases and the J gene end by 2 bases; junction bases not matched to a gene: 5. This CDR3 spans 15 amino acids. CDR3 protein: CASGEDRGPYNEQFF. CDR3 nucleotides: TGTGCCAGCGGGGAGGACAGGGGGCCCTACAATGAGCAGTTCTTC.

The chain combines TRBV19 with TRBJ1-5; perhaps TRBD1 as D (6 bases). Trimming removed 1 base from V and 4 bases from J, with 11 bases in between. The germline V gene has CDR1 LNHDA and CDR2 SQIVND (reference sequence). The CDR3 totals 15 residues. The CDR3 DNA is TGTGCCAGTAGTATAGTAACAGGGTTGAATCAGCCCCAGCATTTT. This gives the protein CASSIVTGLNQPQHF.

Concerning this clone: Other nucleotide sequences from this sample produce the same CDR3. The chain links TRBV28 to TRBJ1-2; D might be TRBD1 (5 bases). The CDR3 has 13 residues. The germline CDR1 and CDR2 sequences are MDHEN and SYDVKM. The germline V and J ends were trimmed by 2 bases and 4 bases, with 8 bases remaining between them. CDR3 bases: TGTGCCAGCAGTTTAAGGGGAAGCTATGGCTACACCTTC. Amino acids: CASSLRGSYGYTF.

The chain carries TRBV13 and TRBJ1-2; no reliable D call. Germline CDR1 reads PRHDT; CDR2 reads FYEKMQ (reference sequence). CDR3 length equals 15 residues. Trimming cost V 7 bases and J 2 bases, with 17 bases left between them. CDR3 loop: CASTQGSARNYGYTF. CDR3 DNA sequence: TGTGCCAGCACCCAAGGTAGCGCCCGGAACTATGGCTACACCTTC. Filled out from reference TRBV13 and TRBJ1-2, the complete variable domain reads AAGVIQSPRHLIKEKRETATLKCYPIPRHDTVYWYQQGPGQDPQFLISFYEKMQSDKGSIPDRFSAQQFSDYHSELNMSSLELGDSALYFCASTQGSARNYGYTFGSGTRLTVV.

This chain uses TRBV12-1 with TRBJ1-1; the table gives TRBD1 as D, unverified against the DNA. TRBV12-1 is labeled a pseudogene. The CDR3 has 14 residues. The CDR3 sequence is CASSFYRGDTEAFF. The CDR3 bases are TGTGCCAGCAGCTTTTACAGGGGGGACACTGAAGCTTTCTTT.